This TCR beta chain emerged from a study of blood T cell repertoires in COVID-19. Using immunoSEQ multiplex PCR, the repertoire was profiled, and TCRdb retains in-frame clones only, with some absent. The profile covers more than 80,000 clones, with less than 90% appearing a single time and approximately 1.7% taken by the ten largest. Germline V gene lookup returns CDR1 SGHTA and CDR2 FQGTGA. Trimming removed 0 bases from V and 0 bases from J; junction bases left unmatched: 5. The CDR3 totals 17 residues. This receptor was identified in a man at least 80 years old with acute or convalescent COVID-19. The chain combines TRBV7-3 with TRBJ2-1; 7 nucleotides agree with TRBD2. Sequencing input: peripheral blood. CDR3 DNA sequence: TGTGCCAGCAGCTTAACCTGGGCTAGCGGCTCCTACAATGAGCAGTTCTTC. Translation gives CASSLTWASGSYNEQFF.